Below, 17 T cell receptor beta chains from the same sample are listed, as sequenced in a study of CD8 T cells in ankylosing spondylitis. Each CDR3 protein is one row after TCRdb ran MiXCR on the 5' RACE reads. This repertoire shows 250,000 to 350,000 distinct CDR3 sequences, around 20% found once; its top ten account for about 3.7%. Sequencing was carried out using blood, either unsorted or a sorted T cell fraction (not recorded which). These TCRs come from a female donor with ankylosing spondylitis or in good health (not recorded which).

This clonotype was detected ten times or more. The genes are TRBV7-2 and TRBJ2-3; 12 nucleotides agree with TRBD2. Germline V gives CDR1 SGHTA, CDR2 FQGNSA. CDR3 size: 16 residues. J lost 4 bases, V lost 5 bases, and 7 bases had no gene match. CDR3 sequence reads: CASSPRLAGVADTQYF. The DNA for the CDR3 is TGTGCCAGCAGCCCCCGACTAGCGGGAGTTGCAGATACGCAGTATTTT.

The rearrangement joins TRBV20-1 to TRBJ2-3; 10 positions agree with TRBD1. Trimming removed 5 bases from V and 2 bases from J; junction bases left unmatched: 1. The germline V gene has CDR1 DFQATT and CDR2 SNEGSKA (reference sequence). This CDR3 has 13 amino acids. This CDR3 reads CSAGTGATDTQYF. DNA of the CDR3: TGCAGTGCTGGGACAGGGGCCACAGATACGCAGTATTTT.

Only a few counts were recorded for this clonotype. The rearrangement links TRBV20-1 to TRBJ2-1; 11 bases map to TRBD2. The CDR3 runs 15 residues. V lost 0 bases, J lost 8 bases, and 6 bases stayed unmatched. Germline V gene sequence: CDR1 DFQATT, CDR2 SNEGSKA (reference sequence). This CDR3 reads CSARDTSGSAHEQFF. The CDR3 DNA reads as TGCAGTGCTAGAGATACTAGCGGGAGTGCCCATGAGCAGTTCTTC.

V and J are TRBV9 and TRBJ2-1; unclear D gene. Looked up from germline, CDR1 is SGDLS and CDR2 is YYNGEE. V was pared by 1 base and J by 5 bases, with 13 bases between. This CDR3 is built from 15 residues. The CDR3 sequence is CASSVYPQGNNEQFF. The CDR3, as DNA: TGTGCCAGCAGCGTATATCCCCAAGGAAACAATGAGCAGTTCTTC.

This clonotype has only a few counts. The chain has TRBV20-1 and TRBJ2-7; 8 positions agree with TRBD1. J was trimmed by 6 bases and V by 4 bases; bases with no gene match: 14. Germline CDR1 is DFQATT and CDR2 is SNEGSKA (reference sequence). The length of the CDR3 is 15 residues. The CDR3 DNA sequence: TGCAGTGCTAATCCCCCAGGGGGCGCCTTGTCCGAGCAGTACTTC. It codes for CSANPPGGALSEQYF.

This clonotype showed up many times. This chain links TRBV2 with TRBJ2-5; a weak D match, TRBD2 (5 bases). The CDR3 contains 11 residues. Trimming took 7 bases from V and 5 from J, leaving 8 bases between them. From germline, CDR1 is SNHLY and CDR2 FYNNEI. CDR3 sequence: CASTRGETQYF. The CDR3 DNA reads TGTGCCAGCACCCGAGGGGAGACCCAGTACTTC.

This clonotype was seen a few times. The V gene is TRBV7-9, the J gene TRBJ2-7; maybe TRBD2 (5 bases). Trimming removed 1 base from V and 3 bases from J, with 16 bases in between. The CDR3 is 16 residues long. CDR1 is SEHNR, CDR2 FQNEAQ, per germline (reference sequence). The CDR3 reads CASSLGHRASSYEQYF. CDR3 DNA: TGTGCCAGCAGCTTAGGACATAGGGCTAGCAGCTACGAGCAGTACTTC.

The genes are TRBV6-5 and TRBJ2-4; D remains unclear. Germline values: CDR1 MNHEY, CDR2 SVGAGI. This CDR3 is 15 amino acids long. V was pared by 2 bases and J by 1 base, with 9 bases between. The CDR3 reads CASSYRSEAKNIQYF. CDR3 DNA sequence: TGTGCCAGCAGTTACCGGTCAGAGGCCAAAAACATTCAGTACTTC.

This clonotype was detected only a few times. V usage is TRBV13 and J usage is TRBJ1-1; D possibly corresponds to TRBD1 (6 bases). CDR1 PRHDT and CDR2 FYEKMQ come from the germline V gene (reference sequence). V was shortened by 2 bases and J by 0 bases, with 16 bases between the two germline ends. The CDR3 spans 17 residues. CDR3 sequence: CASSLSPLDRMNTEAFF. The DNA of the CDR3 is TGTGCCAGCAGCTTATCCCCTTTAGACAGGATGAACACTGAAGCTTTCTTT.

The CDR3 here is CASSLDFSSNTEAFF. The CDR3, as DNA: TGTGCCAGCAGCTTGGACTTCTCCTCGAACACTGAAGCTTTCTTT. The genes are TRBV5-5 and TRBJ1-1; D is unresolved. Germline V gene sequence: CDR1 SGHKS, CDR2 YYEKEE (reference sequence). Trimming took off 0 bases at V and 1 base at J, with 10 bases between the two ends. There are 15 residues in the CDR3. Supplemented by reference TRBV5-5 and TRBJ1-1, the full variable domain reads DAGVTQSPTHLIKTRGQQVTLRCSPISGHKSVSWYQQVLGQGPQFIFQYYEKEERGRGNFPDRFSARQFPNYSSELNVNALLLGDSALYLCASSLDFSSNTEAFFGQGTRLTVV.

This clonotype was seen more than once but under ten times. V usage is TRBV24-1 and J usage is TRBJ1-1; weak D call: TRBD1 (5 bases). The CDR3 totals 15 residues. Deletions cut 1 base from V and 6 bases from J, with 14 bases between. The germline V gene has CDR1 KGHDR and CDR2 SFDVKD. CDR3 region: CATSDLSWCRAEAFF. Here the CDR3 DNA reads TGTGCCACCAGTGATTTATCCTGGTGCAGGGCTGAAGCTTTCTTT.

This clonotype has more than one count but fewer than ten. This chain joins TRBV2 and TRBJ2-7; D possibly matches TRBD1 or TRBD2 (6 bases each). Germline V lookup: CDR1 SNHLY, CDR2 FYNNEI. The CDR3 is 14 amino acids. Trimming shortened V by 7 bases and J by 0 bases, and 13 bases separated the two germline ends. CDR3 bases: TGTGCCAGCACCGAAGGGGGGAGCTCCTACGAGCAGTACTTC. Its translation is CASTEGGSSYEQYF.

The V gene is TRBV5-1, the J gene TRBJ2-7, with D possibly TRBD1 on 6 matching bases. CDR1 and CDR2 (germline): SGHRS, YFSETQ. V lost 3 bases and J 5 bases, leaving 15 bases between the germline ends. The CDR3 has 14 residues. CDR3 region: CASSYGTPTDEQYF. In DNA, the CDR3 is TGCGCCAGCAGCTACGGGACACCCACCGACGAGCAGTACTTC.

The chain uses TRBV11-1 and TRBJ2-3; the D is unclear. CDR1 SGHAT and CDR2 FQDESV come from the germline V gene (reference sequence). The CDR3 runs 18 residues. Trimming pared 1 base from V and 3 bases from J, leaving 20 bases between. CDR3 protein: CASSLVGKTPLATDTQYF. The CDR3 region has the DNA TGTGCCAGCAGCTTAGTGGGAAAAACGCCCCTTGCTACAGATACGCAGTATTTT.

The chain is built from TRBV25-1 and TRBJ1-1; a weak D match, TRBD1 (5 bases). The CDR3 has 13 residues. CDR1 and CDR2 (germline): MGHDK, SYGVNS. Trimming removed 4 bases from V and 6 bases from J, with 12 bases in between. CDR3 sequence (DNA): TGTGCCAGCAGTGGGGGACTAAGCCCTGAAGCTTTCTTT. Residues: CASSGGLSPEAFF.

This clonotype was recorded at least ten times. This rearrangement joins TRBV29-1 to TRBJ2-5; unclear D gene. Trimming took 7 bases from V and 2 from J, leaving 8 bases between them. The germline V gene encodes CDR1 SQVTM and CDR2 ANQGSEA. The length of the CDR3 is 11 residues. The CDR3 loop is CSARQQETQYF. The CDR3 DNA follows: TGCAGCGCCCGGCAGCAAGAGACCCAGTACTTC.

This clonotype has more than one count but fewer than ten. The CDR3 reads CASSLDLAKNIQYF. CDR3 nucleotides: TGTGCCAGCAGCTTGGATCTAGCCAAAAACATTCAGTACTTC. This rearrangement joins TRBV7-9 to TRBJ2-4; no firm D call. Trimming removed 3 bases at V and 0 bases at J, with 6 bases between. CDR1 is SEHNR and CDR2 is FQNEAQ in the germline V gene (reference sequence). The CDR3 spans 14 residues.